The 10 T cell receptor beta chains reported below all come from one sample, sequenced in a study of T cells in Graves' hyperthyroidism and ophthalmopathy. From RNA transcripts, TCR beta CDR3 regions were amplified. First-round RT-PCR of the TCR CDR3 relied on the HTBI primer set. TCRdb reprocessed the multiplex PCR reads with MiXCR, giving one entry per CDR3 protein. The sample holds 300,000 to 350,000 distinct CDR3 sequences, under 25% seen once. Sequencing was done on a sample of blood. These receptors came from a woman aged 45-59 years with Graves' hyperthyroidism.

Ten or more counts support this clonotype. V usage is TRBV14 and J usage is TRBJ2-2; the match to TRBD2 covers 8 bases. Germline trimming cut 4 bases from V and 3 bases from J; bases unmatched to any gene: 1. Per germline, CDR1 SGHDN and CDR2 FVKESK. The CDR3 totals 14 residues. This CDR3 reads CASSRSGDTGELFF. The CDR3 coding sequence is TGTGCCAGCAGCCGTAGCGGGGACACCGGGGAGCTGTTTTTT.

This clonotype was seen repeatedly, ten times or more. J is TRBJ1-1 and V is TRBV7-9; D remains ambiguous. V gave up 1 base and J gave up 0 bases, with 9 bases separating them. CDR1 and CDR2 (germline): SEHNR, FQNEAQ (reference sequence). The CDR3 totals 15 residues. Here the CDR3 reads CASSLGGRMNTEAFF. DNA of the CDR3: TGTGCCAGCAGCTTAGGCGGCAGAATGAACACTGAAGCTTTCTTT.

The chain employs TRBV19 and TRBJ2-5, with TRBD2 matching over 7 bases. Per germline, CDR1 LNHDA and CDR2 SQIVND (reference sequence). This CDR3 is built from 16 residues. The V and J ends lost 1 base and 1 base, in that order; junction bases with no gene match: 6. CDR3 coding DNA: TGTGCCAGTAGTATAGTTTCCGGGACTACCCAAGAGACCCAGTACTTC. Translating it yields CASSIVSGTTQETQYF.

Turning to this clonotype: This may arise from a read error, as a much more abundant clone is one base away. V is TRBV29-1 and J is TRBJ2-3; TRBD1 might be the D (6 bases). This CDR3 has 14 residues. Looked up from germline, CDR1 is SQVTM and CDR2 is ANQGSEA. V was trimmed by 2 bases and J by 4 bases, leaving 13 bases between them. The CDR3 region is CSVEQGNEADTQYF. The CDR3 DNA reads as TGCAGCGTTGAACAGGGGAATGAGGCAGATACGCAGTATTTT.

This chain joins TRBV7-9 and TRBJ2-7; D gene uncertain. The CDR3 extends over 12 amino acids. The V and J ends lost 3 bases and 6 bases respectively, with 9 bases between them. Germline V lookup: CDR1 SEHNR, CDR2 FQNEAQ (reference sequence). CDR3 amino acids: CASSFAHSEQYF. In nucleotides, the CDR3 is TGTGCCAGCAGCTTTGCTCATAGCGAGCAGTACTTC.

This clonotype occurred many times. CDR3 DNA sequence: TGTGCCAGCAGTTCCCCAGGAGGCGGTATCGACGAGCAGTACTTC. This sequence encodes CASSSPGGGIDEQYF. The genes are TRBV28 and TRBJ2-7; D is possibly TRBD2 (5 bases). The V gene's germline CDR1 is MDHEN and CDR2 SYDVKM. The CDR3 length is 15 residues. Trimming stripped 4 bases from V and 5 bases from J, with 18 bases between.

This clonotype was seen only a few times. The chain links TRBV15 to TRBJ2-7; D gene unclear. Germline V gives CDR1 LNHNV, CDR2 YYDKDF (reference sequence). Trimming cost V 8 bases and J 1 base, with 9 bases left between them. The CDR3 loop spans 12 amino acids. This CDR3 is CATSRGSYEQYF. The CDR3 DNA is TGTGCCACCTCTCGCGGTTCCTACGAGCAGTACTTC.

This clonotype was counted many times. V is TRBV9 and J is TRBJ2-5; D is perhaps TRBD1 or TRBD2 (5 bases each). From germline, CDR1 is SGDLS and CDR2 YYNGEE. This CDR3 is built from 15 residues. V was trimmed by 4 bases and J by 3 bases, leaving 16 bases between them. This chain's CDR3 is CASSLSGTVEETQYF. The DNA for the CDR3 is TGTGCCAGCAGCTTATCCGGGACGGTTGAAGAGACCCAGTACTTC.

This clonotype was detected many times. This chain's CDR3 is CASSSRPGTRSSYEQYF. The CDR3 region has the DNA TGTGCCAGCAGCTCGAGACCGGGGACTAGGAGCTCCTACGAGCAGTACTTC. The V gene is TRBV7-8, the J gene TRBJ2-7, with 8 bases identical to TRBD2. Trimming removed 4 bases from V and 0 bases from J; junction bases left unmatched: 11. The length of the CDR3 is 17 residues. Germline CDR1 reads SGHVS; CDR2 reads FQNEAQ.

This clonotype showed up many times. The chain has TRBV27 and TRBJ2-5; 14 bases match TRBD2. With 5 bases clipped from V and 5 bases from J, the junction kept 10 bases outside the gene matches. This CDR3 is 17 amino acids long. Germline CDR1 MNHEY, CDR2 SMNVEV (reference sequence). The CDR3: CASSPPFGTSGSETQYF. CDR3 DNA sequence: TGTGCCAGCAGTCCCCCCTTTGGGACTAGCGGGAGCGAGACCCAGTACTTC.